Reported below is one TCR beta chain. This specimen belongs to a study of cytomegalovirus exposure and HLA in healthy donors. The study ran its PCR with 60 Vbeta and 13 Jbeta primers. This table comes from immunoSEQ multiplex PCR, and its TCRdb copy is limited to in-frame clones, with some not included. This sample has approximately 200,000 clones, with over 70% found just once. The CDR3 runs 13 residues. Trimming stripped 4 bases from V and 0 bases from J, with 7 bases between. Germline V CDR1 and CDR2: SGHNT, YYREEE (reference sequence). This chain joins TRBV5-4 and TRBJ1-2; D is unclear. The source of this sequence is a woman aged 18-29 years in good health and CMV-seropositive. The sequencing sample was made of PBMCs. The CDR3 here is CASSREANYGYTF. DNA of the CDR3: TGTGCCAGCAGCAGAGAAGCTAACTATGGCTACACCTTC.